The 23 T cell receptor beta chains in this list originate from one sample, sequenced in a study of CD8 T cells in ankylosing spondylitis listed by TCRdb under 2017. The library was prepared using 5' RACE. TCRdb names Illumina HiSeq 2500 as the instrument used. TCRdb itself trimmed the public reads at Q25 with fastp, ran MiXCR and retained productive beta chains. Every entry covers one CDR3 protein and lists the most common genes and DNA from its rows. Counted in this sample were 180,000 or so distinct CDR3 sequences; roughly 10% of them appeared once. Just under 30% of the sample is held by the ten biggest clonotypes. The sequenced sample consisted of blood, either unsorted or a sorted T cell fraction (not recorded which). These receptors all come from a male donor with ankylosing spondylitis or in good health (not recorded which).

This clonotype was seen more than once but under ten times. The V call is TRBV7-9, the J call TRBJ1-4; perhaps TRBD1 as D (5 bases). V was pared by 4 bases and J by 4 bases, with 10 bases between. Per the germline V gene, CDR1 is SEHNR and CDR2 is FQNEAQ (reference sequence). This CDR3 is 14 amino acids long. CDR3 sequence (DNA): TGTGCCAGCAGCTCGGGACGGATTAATGAAAAACTGTTTTTT. It is translated as CASSSGRINEKLFF.

This clonotype was seen ten or more times. The chain recombines TRBV10-3 with TRBJ2-1; no firm D call. Germline loops: CDR1 ENHRY, CDR2 SYGVKD. The CDR3 length is 12 residues. V was pared by 4 bases and J by 5 bases, with 6 bases between. In nucleotides, the CDR3 is TGTGCCATCAGTGTTGAGCACAATGAGCAGTTCTTC. This gives the protein CAISVEHNEQFF.

The sample holds many counts of this clonotype. The chain employs TRBV5-1 and TRBJ2-1, with D uncertain. Germline V gene lookup returns CDR1 SGHRS and CDR2 YFSETQ. V was clipped by 6 bases and J by 8 bases, with 24 bases between them. The CDR3 spans 16 residues. In DNA, the CDR3 is TGCGCCAGCACCATGGTGAGTTTCGGCTTTGCGGATGAGCAGTTCTTC. It is translated as CASTMVSFGFADEQFF.

This clonotype was counted ten times or more. The chain carries TRBV27 and TRBJ2-1; 8 nucleotides align to TRBD2. The CDR3 length is 17 residues. With V trimmed by 5 bases and J by 0 bases, 9 bases remained unmatched. CDR1 and CDR2 (germline): MNHEY, SMNVEV (reference sequence). CDR3 nucleotide sequence: TGTGCCAGCAGTGAGACTAGCGAGGGAAGCTCCTACAATGAGCAGTTCTTC. Its translation is CASSETSEGSSYNEQFF.

This clonotype has ten or more counts. This chain links TRBV5-1 with TRBJ2-7; D is possibly TRBD1 (6 bases). V lost 4 bases and J 2 bases, leaving 13 bases between the germline ends. Germline CDR1 SGHRS, CDR2 YFSETQ. The length of the CDR3 is 14 residues. The CDR3 spells CASSPGTRTYEQYF. CDR3 DNA: TGCGCCAGCAGCCCGGGGACACGAACCTACGAGCAGTACTTC.

The sample holds many counts of this clonotype. This chain uses TRBV6-5 with TRBJ2-7, with D perhaps being TRBD1 or TRBD2 (5 bases each). The CDR3 has 14 residues. The V gene's germline CDR1 is MNHEY and CDR2 SVGAGI. V lost 4 bases and J lost 0, with 10 bases in between. DNA of the CDR3: TGTGCCAGCAGTTTCCGGGACGGCTCCTACGAGCAGTACTTC. Translation gives CASSFRDGSYEQYF.

This clonotype was seen only a few times. This sequence joins TRBV19 and TRBJ2-2; 7 bases are shared with TRBD1. The CDR3 runs 15 residues. Germline CDR1 LNHDA, CDR2 SQIVND (reference sequence). Trimming at V came to 5 bases and at J to 6 bases, leaving 9 bases not matched to a gene. CDR3 region: CASSLTGAGAGELFF. In DNA form, the CDR3 reads TGTGCCAGTAGTCTTACAGGGGCAGGGGCCGGGGAGCTGTTTTTT.

This clonotype was detected ten times or more. The chain couples TRBV20-1 to TRBJ2-7; 9 nucleotides agree with TRBD2. The V gene's germline CDR1 is DFQATT and CDR2 SNEGSKA (reference sequence). Germline trimming cut 3 bases from V and 2 bases from J; bases unmatched to any gene: 11. The CDR3 sequence is 16 residues long. As DNA, the CDR3 is TGCAGTGCTAGGAGCTATAGCGGGGGAGGTACCTACGAGCAGTACTTC. Translated: CSARSYSGGGTYEQYF.

This clonotype was seen repeatedly, ten times or more. The chain combines TRBV29-1 with TRBJ2-3; 7 bases fit TRBD1. Trimming cost V 4 bases and J 4 bases; bases outside gene matches: 11. The CDR3 has 15 residues. Per germline, CDR1 SQVTM and CDR2 ANQGSEA. The CDR3 reads CSVVFRPGGPDTQYF. The CDR3 nucleotides read TGCAGCGTTGTTTTTAGGCCAGGGGGTCCAGATACGCAGTATTTT.

The chain recombines TRBV15 with TRBJ1-1; no clear D. Germline loops: CDR1 LNHNV, CDR2 YYDKDF (reference sequence). Trimming stripped 0 bases from V and 5 bases from J, with 10 bases between. This CDR3 has 14 residues. This CDR3 is CATSRDPGSTEAFF. In DNA, the CDR3 is TGTGCCACCAGCAGAGACCCGGGTTCAACTGAAGCTTTCTTT.

This clonotype has a count of ten or more. The chain carries TRBV12-3 or TRBV12-4 and TRBJ1-2; D not certain. Trimming shortened V by 5 bases and J by 7 bases, and 14 bases separated the two germline ends. The CDR3 covers 13 residues. In DNA, the CDR3 is TGTGCCAGCAGTCACTCGAGGGTGGGTGGCTACACCTTC. This gives the protein CASSHSRVGGYTF.

This clonotype was detected only a few times. CDR3 loop: CASSYTLGEQYF. In nucleotides, the CDR3 is TGTGCCAGCAGTTACACCTTAGGGGAGCAGTACTTC. This chain uses TRBV6-2 or TRBV6-3 with TRBJ2-7; D unclear. The V gene lost 2 bases and the J gene lost 7 bases, with 9 bases spanning the gap. This CDR3 contains 12 residues. The germline V gene has CDR1 MNHEY and CDR2 SVGEGT.

This clonotype was seen a few times. The rearrangement links TRBV18 to TRBJ2-1; TRBD1 matches 7 bases. Germline lookup yields CDR1 KGHSH and CDR2 LQKENI. The CDR3 extends over 17 amino acids. V dropped 1 base and J dropped 0; count of bases not matched to a gene: 6. Here the CDR3 reads CASSPRNRGSSYNEQFF. The DNA of the CDR3 is TGTGCCAGCTCACCACGAAACAGGGGTAGCTCCTACAATGAGCAGTTCTTC.

This clonotype was recorded many times. The chain carries TRBV3-1 and TRBJ1-2; D is undetermined. CDR1 LGHDT and CDR2 YNNKEL come from the germline V gene (reference sequence). V was clipped by 0 bases and J by 3 bases, with 5 bases between them. The CDR3 covers 13 residues. In nucleotides, the CDR3 is TGTGCCAGCAGCCAAGAGGTAGACTATGGCTACACCTTC. Its protein product is CASSQEVDYGYTF.

This clonotype occurred many times. An end of the junction differs from the germline gene, which may be a read error. This chain joins TRBV27 and TRBJ2-4; 7 bases match TRBD2. The CDR3 length is 14 residues. The germline CDR1 and CDR2 sequences are MNHEY and SMNVEV (reference sequence). CDR3 DNA: TGTGCCAGCAGACCCGTAGCGGGCCCCTTCAAAGCCCACTTC. This translates into CASRPVAGPFKAHF.

This clonotype was counted ten times or more. The chain joins TRBV5-1 to TRBJ2-1, with D perhaps TRBD1 (6 bases). The CDR3 has 15 amino acids. The germline CDR1 and CDR2 sequences are SGHRS and YFSETQ. V shed 4 bases and J shed 7 bases, with 18 bases lying between them. This chain's CDR3 is CASSPRTVTRNEQFF. The DNA of the CDR3 is TGCGCCAGCAGCCCTCGGACAGTAACTAGAAATGAGCAGTTCTTC. Full variable domain (outside the CDR3, taken from reference TRBV5-1 and TRBJ2-1): KAGVTQTPRYLIKTRGQQVTLSCSPISGHRSVSWYQQTPGQGLQFLFEYFSETQRNKGNFPGRFSGRQFSNSRSEMNVSTLELGDSALYLCASSPRTVTRNEQFFGPGTRLTVL.

This clonotype appeared many times. The V call is TRBV3-1, the J call TRBJ2-3; the D is unclear. The CDR3 totals 14 residues. V dropped 1 base and J dropped 1 base, with 6 bases sitting between them. The germline CDR1 and CDR2 sequences are LGHDT and YNNKEL (reference sequence). The CDR3 DNA sequence: TGTGCCAGCAGCCAAGGGTCTGGCACAGATACGCAGTATTTT. Its translation is CASSQGSGTDTQYF.

This clonotype was recorded many times. This chain links TRBV20-1 with TRBJ1-5; 8 bases align to TRBD1. CDR1 is DFQATT, CDR2 SNEGSKA, per germline (reference sequence). The CDR3 runs to 14 residues. The trim removed 2 bases at V and 3 bases at J, leaving 3 bases unmatched. The CDR3 protein is CSARKTGVNQPQHF. The CDR3 nucleotides read TGCAGTGCTAGAAAGACAGGGGTCAATCAGCCCCAGCATTTT.

This clonotype occurred a few times. The V call is TRBV20-1, the J call TRBJ1-3; D remains ambiguous. Germline V gene lookup returns CDR1 DFQATT and CDR2 SNEGSKA (reference sequence). V lost 2 bases and J 0 bases, leaving 11 bases between the germline ends. The CDR3 loop spans 15 amino acids. Here the CDR3 DNA reads TGCAGTGCTAGACCCCAACGGGGCTCTGGAAACACCATATATTTT. This sequence encodes CSARPQRGSGNTIYF.

The CDR3 reads CASSNTRGGTSTDTQYF. Written as DNA, the CDR3 is TGTGCCAGCAGCAATACACGAGGGGGGACTAGCACAGATACGCAGTATTTT. V gene TRBV7-9 combines with J gene TRBJ2-3, with D perhaps assigned TRBD1 or TRBD2 (6 bases each). Germline values: CDR1 SEHNR, CDR2 FQNEAQ (reference sequence). With 5 bases removed from V and 0 bases from J, the gap between germline ends came to 18 bases. The CDR3 spans 17 residues.

This clonotype has a handful of counts. This sequence joins TRBV15 and TRBJ2-7, with a weak D call TRBD2 (5 bases). Germline V gene lookup returns CDR1 LNHNV and CDR2 YYDKDF (reference sequence). The CDR3 runs 14 residues. Trimming removed 0 bases from V and 2 bases from J, with 8 bases in between. Written as DNA, the CDR3 is TGTGCCACCAGCAGAGATCGAGGGACCTACGAGCAGTACTTC. This codes for CATSRDRGTYEQYF.

In this sample, this clonotype turned up many times. This chain connects TRBV24-1 to TRBJ2-1; 12 bases fit TRBD1. The V gene end was trimmed by 4 bases and the J gene end by 5 bases; junction bases not matched to a gene: 5. The germline gives CDR1 KGHDR, CDR2 SFDVKD. CDR3 size: 16 residues. The CDR3 DNA sequence: TGTGCCACCAGTGACGGGACAGGGGGCCTTGACAATGAGCAGTTCTTC. Its translation is CATSDGTGGLDNEQFF.

This clonotype was detected a few times. The chain joins TRBV10-3 to TRBJ2-3, with 8 bases identical to TRBD2. The germline V gene encodes CDR1 ENHRY and CDR2 SYGVKD. CDR3 length: 16 amino acids. Unmatched junction bases numbered 4, after V lost 2 bases and J lost 0 bases. The CDR3 bases are TGTGCCATCAGTGAGGATCCTAGCGGGAGCACAGATACGCAGTATTTT. This translates into CAISEDPSGSTDTQYF.